This TCR beta chain was sequenced for a study of T cell changes during pregnancy in multiple sclerosis (dated 2019 in TCRdb). For context, the study as a whole: The study looked at changes in the T cell repertoire across pregnancy in women with multiple sclerosis.

V is cut by 5 bases and J by 0 bases, and the space between the germline ends is 8 bases. There are 15 amino acids in the CDR3, from cysteine to phenylalanine inclusive. The kept DNA is CDR3 alone, 45 bases in frame from the first base. According to the germline V gene, CDR1 reads SGHTA and CDR2 reads FQGNSA. A word on this clone: The antigen this receptor binds is unknown. No base qualities exist here, and no much larger clone lies one base off it.

Libraries were prepared through the immunoSEQ multiplex PCR assay. The table comes from immuneACCESS by way of TCRdb, which keeps in-frame sequences with V and J called. Part of the clones is missing from these tables; in studies checked, under half for an unresolved V gene and the rest for unknown reasons. The sample table shows more than 80,000 clones, and less than 95% are seen once. Of the sample, around 1.5% falls within the top ten clones. The specimen comprised peripheral blood, sampled after pregnancy. This TCR was recovered from a female donor with multiple sclerosis, enrolled in a pregnancy study. This receptor chain uses TRBV7-2 and TRBJ1-6; too little of a D gene remains to name it. The base sequence is TGTGCCAGCAGCGTAGGGAGCTCCTATAATTCACCCCTCCACTTT. This is translated as CASSVGSSYNSPLHF. Beyond the CDR3, the reference TRBV7-2 and TRBJ1-6 genes provide the residues; the full variable domain reads: GAGVSQSPSNKVTEKGKDVELRCDPISGHTALYWYRQSLGQGLEFLIYFQGNSAPDKSGLPSDRFSAERTGGSVSTLTIQRTQQEDSAVYLCASSVGSSYNSPLHFGNGTRLTVT.